One and the same sample provided the 6 T cell receptor beta chains below, sequenced in a study of graft-versus-host responses after intestinal transplantation. Generated by immunoSEQ multiplex PCR, the TCRdb table keeps only in-frame clones and is missing some. The data show tens of thousands of clones, 92% seen once. The sequencing used PBMCs, collected 98 days after intestinal transplantation. These receptors were obtained from a human patient who received an intestinal transplant, so some T cells may come from the graft donor.

This chain connects TRBV5-6 to TRBJ2-1; D is unclear. This CDR3 contains 17 residues. Trimming left V 4 bases short and J 4 bases short, with 21 bases between. Looked up from germline, CDR1 is SGHDT and CDR2 is YYEEEE. The CDR3 loop reads CASSLRVEELVYNEQFF. CDR3 nucleotide sequence: TGTGCCAGCAGCCTAAGGGTTGAGGAGCTGGTTTACAATGAGCAGTTCTTC.

This chain joins TRBV9 and TRBJ2-1, with D possibly TRBD2 on 5 matching bases. CDR1 and CDR2 from the germline V gene are SGDLS and YYNGEE. The CDR3 length is 16 residues. V was trimmed by 0 bases and J by 0 bases, leaving 10 bases between them. CDR3 amino acids: CASSVGTLSSYNEQFF. CDR3 nucleotide sequence: TGTGCCAGCAGCGTAGGGACTCTTAGCTCCTACAATGAGCAGTTCTTC.

This sequence joins TRBV5-4 and TRBJ2-5, with TRBD1 matching 8 bases. The germline CDR1 and CDR2 sequences are SGHNT and YYREEE (reference sequence). This CDR3 region has 13 residues. With 3 bases clipped from V and 5 bases from J, the junction kept 3 bases outside the gene matches. The CDR3 here is CASSSGGLETQYF. CDR3 nucleotides: TGTGCCAGCAGCTCAGGGGGCCTGGAGACCCAGTACTTC.

This rearrangement joins TRBV15 to TRBJ2-3; D call uncertain. The CDR3 has 15 amino acids. Trimming shortened V by 0 bases and J by 0 bases, and 7 bases separated the two germline ends. CDR1 and CDR2 (germline): LNHNV, YYDKDF (reference sequence). In DNA, the CDR3 is TGTGCCACCAGCAGAGATGTTGCTAGCACAGATACGCAGTATTTT. Its translation is CATSRDVASTDTQYF.

The chain links TRBV7-9 to TRBJ2-1; 7 bases agree with TRBD2. J was trimmed by 6 bases and V by 4 bases; bases with no gene match: 12. CDR3 length: 16 residues. Germline CDR1 reads SEHNR; CDR2 reads FQNEAQ (reference sequence). The CDR3 loop reads CASSSHEAGTRNEQFF. CDR3 sequence (DNA): TGTGCCAGCAGCTCCCATGAAGCGGGGACTCGCAATGAGCAGTTCTTC.

V and J are TRBV6-1 and TRBJ2-5; D perhaps matches TRBD2 (5 bases). Germline lookup yields CDR1 MNHNS and CDR2 SASEGT. The CDR3 sequence is 13 residues long. V dropped 7 bases and J dropped 5 bases, with 14 bases sitting between them. Here the CDR3 reads CASTRTYEETQYF. DNA of the CDR3: TGTGCCAGCACTAGGACTTACGAGGAGACCCAGTACTTC.